One and the same sample provided the 8 T cell receptor beta chains below, sequenced in a study of blood T cell repertoires in COVID-19. Sequencing was performed with immunoSEQ multiplex PCR; in TCRdb, only in-frame clones are kept and a portion is missing. The sample lists a few hundred thousand clones; about 90% were seen once. Sequenced sample: peripheral blood. The receptors shown here come from a woman aged 45 to 65 who had recovered from COVID-19.

The chain uses TRBV20-1 and TRBJ2-3; 8 positions match TRBD1. This CDR3 is 15 amino acids long. The germline CDR1 and CDR2 sequences are DFQATT and SNEGSKA (reference sequence). V dropped 3 bases and J dropped 4; count of bases not matched to a gene: 9. The CDR3 sequence is CSASGQGARADTQYF. CDR3 in DNA: TGCAGTGCTAGTGGCCAGGGGGCGCGCGCAGATACGCAGTATTTT.

A note on this clone: The junction does not match germline at one end; this may be a read error. The chain carries TRBV6-4 and TRBJ1-6, with 10 positions matching TRBD1. This CDR3 has 11 residues. Germline CDR1 reads MRHNA; CDR2 reads SNTAGT. The CDR3 here is CASSEGTGVDF. In DNA form, the CDR3 reads TGTGCCAGCAGTGAGGGGACAGGGGTGGACTTT.

This chain links TRBV7-9 with TRBJ1-2; TRBD1 aligns across 10 bases. CDR3 length: 14 residues. With 5 bases clipped from V and 6 bases from J, the junction kept 6 bases outside the gene matches. Germline V gene data show CDR1 as SEHNR and CDR2 as FQNEAQ (reference sequence). In nucleotides, the CDR3 is TGTGCCAGCAGCCTGCCGGGACAGGGGAATGGCTACACCTTC. Protein sequence: CASSLPGQGNGYTF.

Only a few counts were recorded for this clone. The chain is built from TRBV7-9 and TRBJ2-1; 8 bases agree with TRBD1. V lost 3 bases, J lost 7 bases, and 2 bases stayed unmatched. CDR3 length: 13 amino acids. Germline V gene data show CDR1 as SEHNR and CDR2 as FQNEAQ (reference sequence). CDR3 protein: CASSLTGVNEQFF. CDR3 nucleotide sequence: TGTGCCAGCAGCTTGACAGGGGTTAATGAGCAGTTCTTC.

The chain links TRBV7-2 to TRBJ2-1; 11 bases are shared with TRBD2. The germline gives CDR1 SGHTA, CDR2 FQGNSA. The CDR3 consists of 17 residues. Trimming took 6 bases from V and 10 from J; bases not matched to a gene: 17. The CDR3 protein is CASSFETTSGIGREQFF. In DNA, the CDR3 is TGTGCCAGCAGTTTTGAAACGACTAGCGGGATCGGGCGCGAGCAGTTCTTC.

V is TRBV3-1 (or the pseudogene TRBV3-2) and J is TRBJ2-2, with 8 positions matching TRBD2. This CDR3 is built from 20 residues. Germline values: CDR1 LGHDT, CDR2 YNNKEL (reference sequence). The ends lost 0 bases at V and 4 bases at J; junction bases unmatched: 16. The CDR3, as DNA: TGTGCCAGCAGCCAAGATATCGGGAGGGCCCTCAATTTGGGCACCGGGGAGCTGTTTTTT. Protein: CASSQDIGRALNLGTGELFF.

The chain joins TRBV7-2 to TRBJ2-2; D is uncertain. Germline assignment: CDR1 SGHTA and CDR2 FQGNSA. This CDR3 comprises 14 residues. V was trimmed by 4 bases and J by 1 base, leaving 7 bases between them. The DNA for the CDR3 is TGTGCCAGCAGCTCCGCAGTGAACACCGGGGAGCTGTTTTTT. Translation: CASSSAVNTGELFF.

The chain links TRBV4-1 to TRBJ1-5; 7 bases line up with TRBD1. This CDR3 contains 17 residues. The ends lost 1 base at V and 2 bases at J; junction bases unmatched: 8. The germline CDR1 and CDR2 sequences are MGHRA and YSYEKL. CDR3 nucleotides: TGCGCCAGCAGCCAAGCAGTTGGAGGGGGCGGCAATCAGCCCCAGCATTTT. It specifies CASSQAVGGGGNQPQHF.